This T cell receptor beta chain was sequenced in a study of blood T cell repertoires in COVID-19. In the study overall: Acute-phase and convalescent COVID-19 samples originated in the United States, Italy and Spain.

Original processing notes: For nucleated cells, counts were estimated from reference gene primer amplification. Only in-frame clones appear in the TCRdb table, and some are missing; sequencing was by immunoSEQ multiplex PCR. V and J calls and clone size are as listed in that table; D and trimming were resolved from the DNA. Of 500,000 to 600,000 clones detected, roughly 91% appear once; the ten largest clones hold less than 9.5%. During active infection, Seattle patients enrolled and were then monitored through disease. This clone showed up just once. J was trimmed by 7 bases and V by 4 bases; bases with no gene match: 5. CDR1 is SGHNT, CDR2 YYREEE, per germline (reference sequence). The length of the CDR3 is 14 residues.

The genes are TRBV5-4 and TRBJ1-6; 7 nucleotides agree with TRBD1. The sample taken for sequencing was peripheral blood. This clonotype was sampled from a woman aged 45-65 years with COVID-19, enrolled during active disease. The CDR3 sequence is CASSNRGMNSPLHF. The CDR3 DNA reads TGTGCCAGCAGCAACAGGGGCATGAATTCACCCCTCCACTTT.